A selection of T cell receptor beta chains follows, all from one sample in a study of T-cell reconstitution after alpha-beta-depleted transplantation in children. TCRdb processed the PCR reads anew with MiXCR; each CDR3 protein has one entry. The repertoire holds some 500,000 distinct CDR3 sequences, around 19% seen once, with roughly 3.3% in the top ten. The material sequenced was PBMCs from the stem cell graft donor, taken from the stem cell graft. The receptor source for this set is a human donor who donated a stem cell graft to a child with acute lymphoblastic leukemia. CDR3s include the opening cysteine and the closing phenylalanine or tryptophan. The listing skips clone size in some rows; elsewhere it reads once, few, many or a size class.

clone_size,v_call,cdr3_aa
NA,TRBV15,CATSRTGRPYEQYF
NA,TRBV2,CASSGRTKNTGELFF
few,TRBV5-8,CASTWGTVTGELFF
NA,TRBV7-8,CASSLDYRDTDTQYF
few,TRBV11-2,CASRLRGGLAGSTDTQYF
NA,TRBV11-2,CASSFLAGGLIYEQYF
NA,TRBV29-1,CSVSIRATRGDEQFF
few,TRBV6-1,CASETTGGMDGYTF
few,TRBV9,CASSEGGGGYTEAFF
few,TRBV20-1,CSALGGEYNEQFF
NA,TRBV4-1,CASSQPTSGRLGDTQYF
NA,TRBV20-1,CSAPPGTVDSSGANVLTF
few,TRBV19,CASSTGLGLVDMQYF
few,TRBV2,CASSKLDISTDTQYF
NA,TRBV20-1,CSAFRLAGGRGTQYF
few,TRBV6-2/TRBV6-3,CASSGGVSGANVLTF
many,TRBV27,CASSLSAQPYEQYF
few,TRBV29-1,CSVRGAGNQPQHF
few,TRBV12-3/TRBV12-4,CASSRPSSYEQYF
few,TRBV12-3/TRBV12-4,CASSFGVPSSYEQYF
many,TRBV6-4,CASKAGLANNEQFF
NA,TRBV14,CASSPRFNYGYTF
few,TRBV4-1,CASSHERDRGNGYTF
few,TRBV6-1,CASCDRLAGTDTQYF
NA,TRBV5-1,CASSLEAGVPYNEQFF
NA,TRBV3-1,CASSQRQGMRTEAFF
NA,TRBV4-1,CASSPLGRTLYNEQFF
many,TRBV5-1,CASSSSATSGITGELFF
many,TRBV7-8,CASSTLAGGPNEQFF
many,TRBV5-6,CASSSGGRETQYF
NA,TRBV6-5,CASSYSGNNQPQHF
few,TRBV7-9,CASTQSSRAPYF
NA,TRBV12-3/TRBV12-4,CASTYRGSNQPQHF
NA,TRBV5-1,CASSLGQGAAYEQYF
NA,TRBV7-3,CASSLRPRGQGQDEQYF